The entry below describes one TCR beta chain. The data derive from a study of regulatory T cells in long-lasting Graves disease. V gave up 3 bases and J gave up 2 bases, with 11 bases separating them. This CDR3 region has 14 residues. Per the germline V gene, CDR1 is SEHNR and CDR2 is FQNEAQ (reference sequence). Building of the TCR beta libraries involved iRepertoire HTBI primers and Arm-PCR of CDR3 regions. MiXCR, applied by TCRdb to the multiplex PCR reads, yields one record per CDR3 protein. The sample holds approximately 540,000 distinct CDR3 sequences, 12% seen once. Time point in this sample: newly diagnosed GD, antithyroid drugs for less than 3 months. From RNA extracted from PBMCs, the TCR library was made. A further study also used this sample, focusing on T cells in Graves' hyperthyroidism and ophthalmopathy. As reported in that work: Diagnosis of hyperthyroidism was new in patients aged 18 to 65, and its duration was under 2 months. Diagnoses rested on clinical symptoms, serum thyroxine and TRAb, thyroid ultrasound and orbital computed tomography.

This chain links TRBV7-9 with TRBJ2-7; D not resolved. Source: peripheral blood mononuclear cells (PBMCs), taken at new diagnosis, from a patient treated with antithyroid drugs. This TCR was recovered from a woman aged 25 to 39 with Graves disease. DNA for the CDR3: TGTGCCAGCAGCTTCGGGCACCGCACCTACGAGCAGTACTTC. Its translation: CASSFGHRTYEQYF. Drawing the rest from reference TRBV7-9 and TRBJ2-7, the complete variable domain is DTGVSQNPRHKITKRGQNVTFRCDPISEHNRLYWYRQTLGQGPEFLTYFQNEAQLEKSRLLSDRFSAERPKGSFSTLEIQRTEQGDSAMYLCASSFGHRTYEQYFGPGTRLTVT.